This TCR beta chain was sequenced in a study of Ad26.COV2.S vaccination and SARS-CoV-2 variants. Study-wide findings and caveats: Responses of spike-specific T cells (both CD8+ and CD4+) reportedly showed substantial breadth after vaccination. An underestimation of total T cell responses may have resulted from the TCR breadth and depth analyses.

Generated by immunoSEQ multiplex PCR, the TCRdb table keeps only in-frame clones and is missing some. Of approximately 400,000 clones detected, around four fifths appear once; the ten largest clones hold roughly 7.4%. This clone has only a few counts. The target antigen is unknown. The CDR3 consists of 14 residues. Germline CDR1 and CDR2: MNHEY and SVGEGT. V gave up 5 bases and J gave up 5 bases; unmatched junction bases: 8. The treatment denotes: about 20 received Ad26.COV2.S at low or high dose, single or two shots; 5 received placebo; per-sample allocation not given. Repertoires come from day 63 after the first vaccine or placebo injection. Vaccine was an Ad26 vector expressing Wuhan-strain SARS-CoV-2 spike.

This chain links TRBV6-2 or TRBV6-3 with TRBJ2-7, with 8 bases aligning to TRBD2. The sample in question was peripheral blood, obtained in a trial of Ad26.COV2.S vaccine versus placebo. This sequence originates from a person aged 18-60 years who received the Ad26.COV2.S COVID-19 vaccine or a placebo. DNA for the CDR3: TGTGCCAGCAGTACCGGCGGGAGGTTCAACGAGCAGTACTTC. Its protein is CASSTGGRFNEQYF.